This T cell receptor beta chain is from a study of CD8 T cells in ankylosing spondylitis. This clonotype has more than one count but fewer than ten. Its target is not known. Trimming took 7 bases from V and 1 from J, leaving 11 bases between them. CDR3 size: 13 residues. Looked up from germline, CDR1 is ENHRY and CDR2 is SYGVKD. In making TCR beta libraries, quantitative 5'-RACE with molecular barcodes was used. TCRdb re-derived calls from the 5' RACE reads in MiXCR, one entry per CDR3 protein. The table shows 350,000 or so distinct CDR3 sequences, with 8% occurring only once. The study, taken as a whole, reports: Several highly homologous variants made up a TCR beta motif, and this motif appeared characteristic of ankylosing spondylitis blood. Reportedly, disease-linked clones are significantly enriched in ankylosing spondylitis patients' matched synovial fluid.

The specimen sequenced was blood, either unsorted or a sorted T cell fraction (not recorded which). The V call is TRBV10-3, the J call TRBJ2-7; D uncertain. This TCR was recovered from a male donor with ankylosing spondylitis. For the CDR3, the DNA is TGTGCCATCATGGCCCCGAATTCCTACGAGCAGTACTTC. Its protein is CAIMAPNSYEQYF.